This T cell receptor (beta chain) emerged from a study of CD8 T cells in ankylosing spondylitis. Study-level findings and limits: Past research had described some motif variants in reactive arthritis synovial fluid and blood. Within matched ankylosing spondylitis synovial fluid, disease-linked clones were reportedly significantly enriched. Blood of patients with ankylosing spondylitis appeared to be characterized by a TCR beta motif of eight or nine highly homologous variants. Peripheral blood samples showed relatively rare disease-linked clones, and these clones were CD8+.

The CDR3 is made up of 19 amino acids. Trimming removed 4 bases from V and 2 bases from J; junction bases left unmatched: 16. From germline, CDR1 is SGHAT and CDR2 FQDESV (reference sequence). Quantitative 5'-RACE with molecular barcodes generated TCR beta libraries. TCRdb independently ran MiXCR on the 5' RACE reads; one entry per CDR3 protein. Here the sample spans around 770,000 distinct CDR3 sequences, about 20% being singletons. This clonotype occurred a few times. Its target is not known. The TCR was taken from a male donor with ankylosing spondylitis. The sequenced sample was blood, either unsorted or a sorted T cell fraction (not recorded which). The V and J genes are TRBV11-1 and TRBJ2-3, with 9 bases fitting TRBD2. The CDR3 bases are TGTGCCAGCAGCTCCGCCGCTCCCTTAGCGGGGGCCTCCACAGATACGCAGTATTTT. Protein product: CASSSAAPLAGASTDTQYF.